The clone carrying this T cell receptor (beta chain) came up a few times. Its antigen is as yet unknown. The junction departs from the called germline gene at one end, perhaps through a read error. Other DNA sequences within the sample encode an identical CDR3. This CDR3 contains 15 residues. Germline V gene data show CDR1 as SEHNR and CDR2 as FQNEAQ (reference sequence). This sample was included in a study of cytomegalovirus exposure and HLA in healthy donors. For the study at large: About 200 million T cells yielded 100 million or so unique TCR beta sequences in earlier analysis. Study results and caveats: The HLA-A and HLA-B alleles of most subjects were reportedly predicted accurately from TCR beta sequences. Analysis performed later found about 17,000 TCR beta sequences associated with HLA alleles at 0.05 false discovery rate.

Both 60 Vbeta primers and 13 Jbeta primers went into the PCR. The protocol was immunoSEQ multiplex PCR, while the TCRdb copy is restricted to in-frame clones and leaves out a portion. The sample consists of about 140,000 clones, 80% of them appearing once. Nominal health characterized the donors when sampled, though unrecorded immune exposures were likely. This receptor was taken from a man aged 40-50 years in good health and CMV-seronegative. J is TRBJ1-1 and V is TRBV7-9; 7 positions agree with TRBD1. The sequenced sample consisted of PBMCs. The CDR3, as DNA: TGTGCGAGCAGCTTAACAGGGGCTTCGAACACTGAAGCTTTCTTT. Translated: CASSLTGASNTEAFF.